A single sample is the source of the 19 T cell receptor beta chains below, sequenced in a study of blood T cell repertoires in COVID-19. The data were produced by immunoSEQ multiplex PCR, yet TCRdb's version contains in-frame clones alone and is incomplete. The sample contains 150,000 to 170,000 clones, roughly 84% of which appear only once. The sample taken for sequencing was peripheral blood. The receptors were gathered from a woman aged 55-70 years with COVID-19, enrolled during active disease.

Regarding this clone: A much larger clone differs from this one at a single base, so this may be a read error. The chain is built from TRBV11-2 and TRBJ1-1; D gene uncertain. This CDR3 is 13 amino acids long. Trimming stripped 1 base from V and 1 base from J, with 4 bases between. Germline CDR1 SGHAT, CDR2 FQNNGV. Written as DNA, the CDR3 is TGTGCCAGCAGCTTAGTCGGGAACACTGAAGCTTTCTTT. As protein: CASSLVGNTEAFF.

This clone appeared once. The chain recombines TRBV12-3 or TRBV12-4 with TRBJ2-5; unclear D gene. Between the trimmed V and J ends, which lost 6 bases and 0 bases, there was a span of 5 bases. The CDR3 has 12 residues. DNA for the CDR3: TGTGCCAGCAGCTTGTACCAAGAGACCCAGTACTTC. It is translated as CASSLYQETQYF.

The chain is built from TRBV27 and TRBJ1-2; D is uncertain. This CDR3 region has 14 residues. The germline V and J ends were trimmed by 1 base and 7 bases, with 13 bases remaining between them. Per the germline V gene, CDR1 is MNHEY and CDR2 is SMNVEV (reference sequence). This CDR3 is CASSLLGDQSGYTF. The CDR3 DNA reads as TGTGCCAGCAGTTTATTGGGCGACCAGAGTGGCTACACCTTC.

The rearrangement joins TRBV6-6 to TRBJ2-5; 7 nucleotides match TRBD1. The V gene end was trimmed by 7 bases and the J gene end by 5 bases; junction bases not matched to a gene: 7. There are 13 residues in the CDR3. CDR1 and CDR2 from the germline V gene are MNHNY and SVGAGI (reference sequence). CDR3 bases: TGTGCCAGCAAAGAGACAGGGTTGGAGACCCAGTACTTC. It encodes CASKETGLETQYF.

The V call is TRBV6-6, the J call TRBJ1-1, with 8 bases fitting TRBD1. The germline gives CDR1 MNHNY, CDR2 SVGAGI (reference sequence). J was trimmed by 3 bases and V by 5 bases; bases with no gene match: 8. This CDR3 is built from 15 residues. The CDR3 bases are TGTGCCAGCAGTCCGGCAGGGGGCGGCTACACTGAAGCTTTCTTT. Protein sequence: CASSPAGGGYTEAFF.

The gene calls are TRBV29-1 and TRBJ2-2; D unresolved. The CDR3 spans 11 residues. V was shortened by 5 bases and J by 6 bases, with 7 bases between the two germline ends. CDR1 is SQVTM, CDR2 ANQGSEA, per germline. In DNA, the CDR3 is TGCAGCGTTTCTAGATCCGGGGAGCTGTTTTTT. This codes for CSVSRSGELFF.

The chain couples TRBV13 to TRBJ2-1, with 8 bases fitting TRBD2. This CDR3 comprises 14 residues. Germline CDR1 is PRHDT and CDR2 is FYEKMQ (reference sequence). J lost 7 bases, V lost 7 bases, and 9 bases had no gene match. As DNA, the CDR3 is TGTGCCAGCACCTGGGTAGCGGGAAATAATGAGCAGTTCTTC. Protein: CASTWVAGNNEQFF.

CDR3 region: CASSEPGGWWAFF. The CDR3 nucleotides are TGTGCCAGCAGTGAACCAGGGGGCTGGTGGGCTTTCTTT. The rearrangement uses TRBV6-1 and TRBJ1-1; 8 bases fit TRBD1. The germline CDR1 and CDR2 sequences are MNHNS and SASEGT. V shed 2 bases, J shed 11 bases, and the junction held 7 bases outside the gene matches. The CDR3 runs to 13 residues.

This clone was found once. The chain joins TRBV12-5 to TRBJ1-4, with D tentatively TRBD1 (6 bases). Germline loops: CDR1 LGHNT, CDR2 FRNRAP. Deletions cut 6 bases from V and 3 bases from J, with 14 bases between. The CDR3 spans 15 residues. CDR3 loop: CASGSSGTSNEKLFF. Written as DNA, the CDR3 is TGTGCTAGTGGATCTTCCGGGACATCTAATGAAAAACTGTTTTTT.

This clone was observed at least ten times. This chain joins TRBV10-1 and TRBJ2-5; 10 bases match TRBD2. The CDR3 sequence is 13 residues long. The V gene end was trimmed by 6 bases and the J gene end by 4 bases; junction bases not matched to a gene: 2. Germline CDR1 and CDR2: WNHNN and SYGVQD (reference sequence). The CDR3: CASSRTSGETQYF. The CDR3 nucleotides read TGCGCCAGCAGCCGGACTAGCGGAGAGACCCAGTACTTC.

This sequence joins TRBV6-5 and TRBJ1-1, with TRBD1 identical over 7 bases. J gave up 4 bases and V 7 bases, and 6 bases lay outside the gene matches. From germline, CDR1 is MNHEY and CDR2 SVGAGI. CDR3 size: 13 residues. As DNA, the CDR3 is TGTGCCAGCATACAGGGGTTTGGCACTGAAGCTTTCTTT. Translating it yields CASIQGFGTEAFF.

The chain couples TRBV6-1 to TRBJ1-2; D uncertain. This CDR3 spans 17 amino acids. Trimming pared 0 bases from V and 2 bases from J, leaving 16 bases between. The germline gives CDR1 MNHNS, CDR2 SASEGT. The CDR3 is CASSEAFFSAENYGYTF. The CDR3 region has the DNA TGTGCCAGCAGTGAAGCATTTTTTTCCGCGGAAAACTATGGCTACACCTTC.

This rearrangement joins TRBV7-9 to TRBJ2-1; perhaps TRBD1 as D (5 bases). The CDR3 is 17 amino acids. CDR1 and CDR2 (germline): SEHNR, FQNEAQ (reference sequence). V was shortened by 5 bases and J by 0 bases, with 17 bases between the two germline ends. The CDR3 region is CASSPRVDSYSYNEQFF. For the CDR3, the DNA is TGTGCCAGCAGCCCCAGGGTAGACTCGTACTCCTACAATGAGCAGTTCTTC.

The chain couples TRBV2 to TRBJ2-1, with 10 bases aligning to TRBD2. The CDR3 extends over 15 amino acids. From germline, CDR1 is SNHLY and CDR2 FYNNEI. J lost 3 bases, V lost 6 bases, and 5 bases had no gene match. CDR3 coding DNA: TGTGCCAGCAGGTATAGCGGGGGGATCTACAATGAGCAGTTCTTC. This gives the protein CASRYSGGIYNEQFF.

The chain recombines TRBV2 with TRBJ2-1; 12 bases agree with TRBD2. V lost 5 bases to trimming and J lost 9 bases; unmatched junction nucleotides: 2. Germline V CDR1 and CDR2: SNHLY, FYNNEI. The CDR3 has 13 amino acids. The CDR3 region is CASSRTSGIEQFF. The DNA for the CDR3 is TGTGCCAGCAGTAGGACTAGCGGGATTGAGCAGTTCTTC.

The rearrangement links TRBV5-4 to TRBJ2-7; 8 nucleotides agree with TRBD1. V lost 3 bases and J lost 3; bases outside the gene matches: 2. CDR1 is SGHNT, CDR2 YYREEE, per germline (reference sequence). This CDR3 contains 13 residues. The CDR3 loop is CASSWTGNYEQYF. The CDR3 DNA follows: TGTGCCAGCAGCTGGACAGGGAACTACGAGCAGTACTTC.

Only one count was recorded for this clone. This chain links TRBV6-4 with TRBJ1-1; 7 bases agree with TRBD1. The CDR3 totals 14 residues. Germline V lookup: CDR1 MRHNA, CDR2 SNTAGT. Trimming took 7 bases from V and 0 from J; bases not matched to a gene: 5. The CDR3 nucleotides are TGTGCCAGCAAAAGGGACAGCATGAACACTGAAGCTTTCTTT. Translation gives CASKRDSMNTEAFF.

The chain is built from TRBV27 and TRBJ1-1; 7 bases are shared with TRBD1. There are 12 residues in the CDR3. Germline CDR1 is MNHEY and CDR2 is SMNVEV (reference sequence). J lost 5 bases, V lost 6 bases, and 3 bases had no gene match. The CDR3 reads CASRQGGTEAFF. The CDR3 DNA reads as TGTGCCAGCAGGCAGGGGGGAACTGAAGCTTTCTTT.

The genes are TRBV5-8 and TRBJ2-1, with D hard to call. CDR1 and CDR2 from the germline V gene are SGHTS and YDEGEE. V was pared by 2 bases and J by 2 bases, with 11 bases between. This CDR3 region has 15 residues. The chain's CDR3 is CASSFSLPTYNEQFF. CDR3 coding DNA: TGTGCCAGCAGCTTTTCCCTACCGACCTACAATGAGCAGTTCTTC.